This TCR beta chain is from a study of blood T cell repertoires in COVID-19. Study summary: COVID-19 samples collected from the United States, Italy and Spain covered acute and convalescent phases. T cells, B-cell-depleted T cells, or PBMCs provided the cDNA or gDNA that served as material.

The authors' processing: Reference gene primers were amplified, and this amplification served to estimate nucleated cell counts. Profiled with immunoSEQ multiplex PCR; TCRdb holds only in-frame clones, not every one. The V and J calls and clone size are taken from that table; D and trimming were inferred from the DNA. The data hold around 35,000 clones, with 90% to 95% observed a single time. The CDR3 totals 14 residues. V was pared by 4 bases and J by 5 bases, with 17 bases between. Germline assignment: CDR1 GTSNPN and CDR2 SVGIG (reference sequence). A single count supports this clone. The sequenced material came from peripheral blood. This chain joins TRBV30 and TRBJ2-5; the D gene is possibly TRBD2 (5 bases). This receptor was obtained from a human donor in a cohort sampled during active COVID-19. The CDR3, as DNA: TGTGCCTGGAAGCGCCCCGGGGAGAGTGAGACCCAGTACTTC. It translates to CAWKRPGESETQYF.